Listed below are T cell receptor beta chains from one sample, sequenced in a study of CD8 T cells in Susac syndrome. Via MiXCR, TCRdb re-called the immunoSEQ multiplex PCR reads, giving one row per CDR3 protein. The sample lists around 130,000 distinct CDR3 sequences, 85% to 95% occurring once. Sequencing was done on a sample of CD4+ T cells from PBMCs. The receptors come from a human donor in good health. The conserved cysteine and the conserved F or W are not part of the CDR3 here.

>TRBV19|TRBJ2-1
ASSSGGLEQF
>TRBV6-1|TRBJ2-3
ASSENKRHTDTQY
>TRBV10-3|TRBJ2-3
ATHPTSGLSTDTQY
>TRBV7-2|TRBJ2-5
ASGRANQETQY
>TRBV6-2/TRBV6-3|TRBJ1-2
ASSYSDYGYT
>TRBV18|TRBJ1-1
ASSLKENTEAF
>TRBV27|TRBJ2-1
ASSGTEWGDEQF
>TRBV30|TRBJ1-6
ALEALSNSPLH
>TRBV6-1|TRBJ1-5
ASSWDRGRSQPQH
>TRBV30|TRBJ2-1
AWSPPDNEQF
>TRBV7-2|TRBJ2-1
ASSPGTGYHGEQF
>TRBV11-2|TRBJ2-1
ASSPASYNEQF
>TRBV6-1|TRBJ2-7
ASSSTSGGSYEQY
>TRBV12-3/TRBV12-4|TRBJ1-2
ASSLREKVGGYT
>TRBV15|TRBJ2-1
ATSRADNEQF
>TRBV20-1|TRBJ2-7
SARPTGTGAYEQY
>TRBV6-6|TRBJ1-1
ASSSESLNTEAF
>TRBV27|TRBJ1-5
ASSFRQGGQPQH
>TRBV4-3|TRBJ2-6
ASSQDRVPSGANVLT
>TRBV29-1|TRBJ1-2
SVEDRRQANGYT
>TRBV25-1|TRBJ1-6
ASRGFSYNSPLH
>TRBV4-2|TRBJ1-1
ASSQDPRINTEAF
>TRBV12-3/TRBV12-4|TRBJ1-6
ASRDSYNSPLH
>TRBV19|TRBJ1-5
ASSITSNQPQH
>TRBV12-3/TRBV12-4|TRBJ1-5
TSSDGDQPQH
>TRBV5-1|TRBJ1-3
ASSLAGDLGNTIY
>TRBV20-1|TRBJ1-5
SARGQANQPQH
>TRBV2|TRBJ1-1
APGRGTEAF
>TRBV30|TRBJ2-7
AWKGGRVGYAYEQY
>TRBV5-1|TRBJ2-7
ASSSMTSGRREQY
>TRBV3-1|TRBJ1-1
ASRWGRGSEAF
>TRBV6-2/TRBV6-3|TRBJ2-7
ASSLKTYEQY
>TRBV29-1|TRBJ2-3
SVRLVLADTQY
>TRBV20-1|TRBJ2-7
SGSLAGGTEQY
>TRBV4-2|TRBJ1-2
ASSQGDVLEGYT
>TRBV25-1|TRBJ1-1
ASSDSTGTVNTEAF
>TRBV6-5|TRBJ2-5
ATRQNLETQY
>TRBV19|TRBJ2-6
ASSIESSGANVLT
>TRBV30|TRBJ2-7
AWSLHPSYEQY
>TRBV18|TRBJ1-4
ASSPQNPGFNEKLF
>TRBV19|TRBJ1-5
ASSIGGGRGNQPQH
>TRBV20-1|TRBJ2-5
SARGGHSGQETQY
>TRBV10-3|TRBJ1-1
AISASLLQGDAEAF
>TRBV6-2/TRBV6-3|TRBJ2-3
ASRQQGGATDTQY